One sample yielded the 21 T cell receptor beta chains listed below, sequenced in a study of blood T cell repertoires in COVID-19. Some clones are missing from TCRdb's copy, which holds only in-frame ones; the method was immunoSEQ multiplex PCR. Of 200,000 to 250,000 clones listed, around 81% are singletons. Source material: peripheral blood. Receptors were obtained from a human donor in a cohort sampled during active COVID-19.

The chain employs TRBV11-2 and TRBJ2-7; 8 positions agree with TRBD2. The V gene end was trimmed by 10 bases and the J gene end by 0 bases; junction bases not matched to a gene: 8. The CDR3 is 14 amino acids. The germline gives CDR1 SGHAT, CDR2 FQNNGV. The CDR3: CATHGLASSYEQYF. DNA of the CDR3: TGTGCCACCCACGGACTAGCCTCCTCCTACGAGCAGTACTTC.

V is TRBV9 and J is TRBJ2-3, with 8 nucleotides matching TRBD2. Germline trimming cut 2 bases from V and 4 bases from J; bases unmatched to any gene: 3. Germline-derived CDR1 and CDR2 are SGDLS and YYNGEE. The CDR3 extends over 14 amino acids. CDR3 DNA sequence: TGTGCCAGCAGCGTGACTAGCGCGGCAGATACGCAGTATTTT. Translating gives CASSVTSAADTQYF.

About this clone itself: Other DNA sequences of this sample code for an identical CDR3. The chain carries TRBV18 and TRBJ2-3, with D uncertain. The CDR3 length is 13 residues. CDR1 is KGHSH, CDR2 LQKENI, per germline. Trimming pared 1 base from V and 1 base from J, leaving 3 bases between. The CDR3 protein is CASSPRGTDTQYF. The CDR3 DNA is TGTGCCAGCTCACCACGAGGCACAGATACGCAGTATTTT.

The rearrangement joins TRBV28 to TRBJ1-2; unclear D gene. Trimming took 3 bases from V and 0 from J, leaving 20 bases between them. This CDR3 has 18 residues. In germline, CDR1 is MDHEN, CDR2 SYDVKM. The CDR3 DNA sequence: TGTGCCAGCAGTTTGCCTCATGGTATCGGGGTGGCTAACTATGGCTACACCTTC. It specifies CASSLPHGIGVANYGYTF.

The CDR3: CASGLGGNYGYTF. The CDR3, as DNA: TGTGCCAGCGGGCTAGGGGGTAACTATGGCTACACCTTC. The chain recombines TRBV7-9 with TRBJ1-2, with a weak D call TRBD1 (6 bases). This CDR3 is built from 13 residues. Germline-derived CDR1 and CDR2 are SEHNR and FQNEAQ (reference sequence). V lost 8 bases and J 1 base, leaving 11 bases between the germline ends. The entire variable domain, with the rest obtained from reference TRBV7-9 and TRBJ1-2, is as follows: DTGVSQNPRHKITKRGQNVTFRCDPISEHNRLYWYRQTLGQGPEFLTYFQNEAQLEKSRLLSDRFSAERPKGSFSTLEIQRTEQGDSAMYLCASGLGGNYGYTFGSGTRLTVV.

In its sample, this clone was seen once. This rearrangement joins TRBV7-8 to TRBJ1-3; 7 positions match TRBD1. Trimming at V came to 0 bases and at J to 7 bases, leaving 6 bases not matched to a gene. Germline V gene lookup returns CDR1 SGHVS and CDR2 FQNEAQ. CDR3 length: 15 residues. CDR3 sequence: CASSLATGEWNTIYF. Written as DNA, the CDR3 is TGTGCCAGCAGCTTAGCAACAGGGGAGTGGAACACCATATATTTT.

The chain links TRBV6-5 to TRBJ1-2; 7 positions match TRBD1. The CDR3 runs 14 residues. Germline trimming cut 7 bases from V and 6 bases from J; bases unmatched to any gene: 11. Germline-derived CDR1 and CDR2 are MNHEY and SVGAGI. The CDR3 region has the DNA TGTGCCAGCAACCCCCGAGGGGGCGCGGATGGCTACACCTTC. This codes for CASNPRGGADGYTF.

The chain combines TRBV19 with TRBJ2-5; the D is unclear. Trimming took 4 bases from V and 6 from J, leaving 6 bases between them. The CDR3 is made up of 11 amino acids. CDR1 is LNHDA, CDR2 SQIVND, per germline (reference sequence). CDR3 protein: CASSNIQTQYF. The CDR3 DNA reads TGTGCCAGTAGTAATATCCAGACCCAGTACTTC.

DNA for the CDR3: TGTGCCAGCAGTTTAGGTCACAGGGGAGATGGAGTGATGAACACTGAAGCTTTCTTT. This translates into CASSLGHRGDGVMNTEAFF. The chain uses TRBV27 and TRBJ1-1, with 7 bases identical to TRBD1. Trimming took 2 bases from V and 0 from J; bases not matched to a gene: 15. The CDR3 totals 19 residues. The V gene's germline CDR1 is MNHEY and CDR2 SMNVEV (reference sequence).

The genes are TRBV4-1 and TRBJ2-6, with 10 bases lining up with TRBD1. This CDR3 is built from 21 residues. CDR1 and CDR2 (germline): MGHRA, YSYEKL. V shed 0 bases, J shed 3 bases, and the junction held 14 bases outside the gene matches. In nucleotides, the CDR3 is TGCGCCAGCAGCCAAGACGCGCTTGGGCCCGGGACAGGGGATGGGGCCAACGTCCTGACTTTC. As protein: CASSQDALGPGTGDGANVLTF.

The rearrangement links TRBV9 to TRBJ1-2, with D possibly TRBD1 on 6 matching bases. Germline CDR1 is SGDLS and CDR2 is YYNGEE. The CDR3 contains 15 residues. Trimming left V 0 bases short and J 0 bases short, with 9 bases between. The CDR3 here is CASSVGQGSNYGYTF. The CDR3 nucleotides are TGTGCCAGCAGCGTAGGTCAGGGGTCTAACTATGGCTACACCTTC.

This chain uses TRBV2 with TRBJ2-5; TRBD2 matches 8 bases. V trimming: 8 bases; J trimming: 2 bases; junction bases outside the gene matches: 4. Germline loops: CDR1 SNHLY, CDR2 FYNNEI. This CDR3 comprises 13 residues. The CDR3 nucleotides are TGTGCCAGCGGTTTAGCGGGGCAAGAGACCCAGTACTTC. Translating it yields CASGLAGQETQYF.

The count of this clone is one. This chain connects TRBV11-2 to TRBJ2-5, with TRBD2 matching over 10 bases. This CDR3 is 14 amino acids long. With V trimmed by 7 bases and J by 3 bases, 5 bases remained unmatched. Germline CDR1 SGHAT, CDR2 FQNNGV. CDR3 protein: CASTKGLAEETQYF. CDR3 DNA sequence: TGTGCCAGCACCAAAGGACTAGCGGAAGAGACCCAGTACTTC.

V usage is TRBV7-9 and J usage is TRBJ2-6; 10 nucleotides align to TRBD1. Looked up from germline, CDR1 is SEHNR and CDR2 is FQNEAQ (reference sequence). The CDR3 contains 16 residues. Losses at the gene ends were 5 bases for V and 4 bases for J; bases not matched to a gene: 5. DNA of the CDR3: TGTGCCAGCAGCGCGACAGGGGGCAGAGGGGCCAACGTCCTGACTTTC. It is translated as CASSATGGRGANVLTF.

CDR3 sequence (DNA): TGTGCCACCAGTGACTCCGGGCAGGGTCATCAGCCCCAGCATTTT. This gives the protein CATSDSGQGHQPQHF. This chain links TRBV24-1 with TRBJ1-5; weak D call: TRBD1 (5 bases). V shed 4 bases and J shed 5 bases, with 14 bases lying between them. Germline lookup yields CDR1 KGHDR and CDR2 SFDVKD. The CDR3 runs to 15 residues.

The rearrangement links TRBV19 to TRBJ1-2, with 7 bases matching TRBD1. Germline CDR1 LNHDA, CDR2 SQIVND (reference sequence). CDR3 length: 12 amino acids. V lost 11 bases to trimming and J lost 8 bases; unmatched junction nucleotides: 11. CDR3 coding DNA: TGTGCCGGTCGTACAGGGGACGGAGGCTACACCTTC. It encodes CAGRTGDGGYTF.

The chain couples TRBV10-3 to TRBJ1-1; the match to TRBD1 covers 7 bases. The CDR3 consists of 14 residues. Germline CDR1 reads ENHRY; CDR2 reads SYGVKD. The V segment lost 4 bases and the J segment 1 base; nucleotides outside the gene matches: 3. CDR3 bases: TGTGCCATCAGTGTTGGACAGGAGAACACTGAAGCTTTCTTT. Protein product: CAISVGQENTEAFF.

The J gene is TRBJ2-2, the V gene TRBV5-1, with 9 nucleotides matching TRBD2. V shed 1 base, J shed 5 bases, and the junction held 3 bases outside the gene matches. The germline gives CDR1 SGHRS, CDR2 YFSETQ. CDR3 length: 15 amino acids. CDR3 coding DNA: TGCGCCAGCAGCTTGAGTACTAGCGGGACCGGGGAGCTGTTTTTT. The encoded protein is CASSLSTSGTGELFF. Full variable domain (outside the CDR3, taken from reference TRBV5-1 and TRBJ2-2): KAGVTQTPRYLIKTRGQQVTLSCSPISGHRSVSWYQQTPGQGLQFLFEYFSETQRNKGNFPGRFSGRQFSNSRSEMNVSTLELGDSALYLCASSLSTSGTGELFFGEGSRLTVL.

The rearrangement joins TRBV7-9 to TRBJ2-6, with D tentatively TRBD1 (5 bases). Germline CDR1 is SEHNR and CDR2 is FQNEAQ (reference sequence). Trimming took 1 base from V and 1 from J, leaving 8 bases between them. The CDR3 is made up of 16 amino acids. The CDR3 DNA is TGTGCCAGCAGCTTAGGAGACAGATCTGGGGCCAACGTCCTGACTTTC. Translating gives CASSLGDRSGANVLTF.

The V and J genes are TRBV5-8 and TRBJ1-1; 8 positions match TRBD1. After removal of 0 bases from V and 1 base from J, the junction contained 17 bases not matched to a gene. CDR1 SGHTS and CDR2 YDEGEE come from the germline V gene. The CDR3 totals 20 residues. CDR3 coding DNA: TGTGCCAGCAGCTTGGGACAGGGGCAGATCTCCTATGGGCGGAACACTGAAGCTTTCTTT. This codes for CASSLGQGQISYGRNTEAFF. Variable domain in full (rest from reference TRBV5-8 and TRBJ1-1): EAGVTQSPTHLIKTRGQQATLRCSPISGHTSVYWYQQALGLGLQFLLWYDEGEERNRGNFPPRFSGRQFPNYSSELNVNALELEDSALYLCASSLGQGQISYGRNTEAFFGQGTRLTVV.

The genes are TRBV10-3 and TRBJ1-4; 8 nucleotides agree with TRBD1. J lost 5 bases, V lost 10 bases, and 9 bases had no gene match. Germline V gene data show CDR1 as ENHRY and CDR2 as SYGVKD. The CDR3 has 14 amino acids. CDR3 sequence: CATTRGQENEKLFF. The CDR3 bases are TGTGCCACTACAAGGGGACAGGAGAATGAAAAACTGTTTTTT.